Listed below are T cell receptor beta chains from one sample, sequenced in a study of blood T cell repertoires in COVID-19. Profiled with immunoSEQ multiplex PCR; TCRdb holds only in-frame clones, not every one. The table records about 36,000 clones, about nine tenths of them present only once. Sequencing was performed on peripheral blood. All receptors derive from a human donor in a cohort sampled during active COVID-19. Each CDR3 is given with its conserved first and last residue. A D gene is named only where the DNA matches it firmly. A row's size may be missing; if present it is once, few, many or a size class.

TRBJ1-2,.,TRBV5-1,TRBD1,CASSPQGSLYGYTF,TGCGCCAGCAGCCCACAGGGGAGCCTCTATGGCTACACCTTC
TRBJ2-1,.,TRBV11-3,.,CASRNGRGANEQFF,TGTGCCAGCAGAAACGGGAGAGGGGCCAATGAGCAGTTCTTC
TRBJ2-1,.,TRBV9,TRBD2,CASSPQSGRAFNEQFF,TGTGCCAGCAGCCCTCAGAGCGGGAGGGCCTTCAATGAGCAGTTCTTC
TRBJ2-3,.,TRBV4-1,TRBD2,CASSHNPKYFRGGTDTQYF,TGCGCCAGCAGCCACAACCCTAAGTACTTCCGGGGGGGGACAGATACGCAGTATTTT
TRBJ1-1,.,TRBV4-1,TRBD1,CASSQRAGGGEAFF,TGCGCCAGCAGCCAAAGGGCAGGGGGCGGTGAAGCTTTCTTT
TRBJ2-2,once,TRBV28,TRBD1,CASSPFRGGTGVTGELFF,TGTGCCAGCAGTCCCTTTAGGGGGGGGACAGGGGTTACCGGGGAGCTGTTTTTT
TRBJ2-3,.,TRBV7-9,.,CASSTLGATDTQYF,TGTGCCAGCAGCACCTTGGGGGCCACAGATACGCAGTATTTT
TRBJ1-1,.,TRBV6-6,TRBD1,CASSYQGGPAEAFF,TGTGCCAGCAGTTACCAGGGGGGCCCCGCCGAAGCTTTCTTT
TRBJ2-3,.,TRBV29-1,TRBD2,CSARLAGVTDTQYF,TGCAGCGCTCGACTAGCGGGAGTTACAGATACGCAGTATTTT
TRBJ2-7,.,TRBV7-2,TRBD1,CASSSAGTGASYEQYF,TGTGCCAGCAGCTCGGCCGGGACAGGGGCTTCCTACGAGCAGTACTTC
TRBJ1-3,once,TRBV2,.,CASSSRSVSGNTIYF,TGTGCCAGCAGTAGCCGGTCCGTCTCTGGAAACACCATATATTTT
TRBJ2-7,.,TRBV10-3,TRBD1,CATGRDRGNLWEQYF,TGTGCCACCGGAAGGGACAGGGGAAACCTCTGGGAGCAGTACTTC
TRBJ2-7,.,TRBV29-1,TRBD1,CSGGDRAYEQYF,TGCAGCGGGGGAGACAGGGCCTACGAGCAGTACTTC
TRBJ2-7,.,TRBV25-1,.,CASSERESSYEQYF,TGTGCCAGCAGTGAGAGGGAGAGCTCCTACGAGCAGTACTTC
TRBJ1-1,.,TRBV7-3,.,CASSLTGSTEAFF,TGTGCCAGCAGCTTAACGGGGAGCACTGAAGCTTTCTTT
TRBJ2-7,.,TRBV5-1,TRBD2,CASSRTSGSYEQYF,TGCGCCAGCAGCCGGACTAGCGGGAGCTACGAGCAGTACTTC
TRBJ1-6,.,TRBV6-6,.,CASSYLDINSPLHF,TGTGCCAGCAGTTACCTGGACATCAATTCACCCCTCCACTTT
TRBJ2-1,once,TRBV20-1,TRBD2,CSASATGTSGHNEQFF,TGCAGTGCTAGTGCTACCGGGACTAGCGGCCACAATGAGCAGTTCTTC
TRBJ2-7,.,TRBV28,.,CATSTPPSAYEQYF,TGTGCCACCTCAACACCACCTAGCGCCTACGAGCAGTACTTC
TRBJ2-1,.,TRBV28,TRBD1,CASSLRGDRVNEQFF,TGTGCCAGCAGTTTAAGGGGGGACAGGGTAAATGAGCAGTTCTTC
TRBJ1-2,once,TRBV4-1,TRBD1,CASSQIGPRGPMNYGYTF,TGCGCCAGCAGCCAAATCGGTCCCAGGGGGCCTATGAACTATGGCTACACCTTC
TRBJ2-1,.,TRBV5-4,TRBD2,CASSLQLAASSYNEQFF,TGTGCCAGCAGCTTGCAACTAGCGGCAAGCTCCTACAATGAGCAGTTCTTC
TRBJ1-6,.,TRBV3-1/TRBV3-2,.,CASSQNDLGGSYNSPLHF,TGTGCCAGCAGCCAAAACGATTTGGGGGGGTCCTATAATTCACCCCTCCACTTT
TRBJ2-1,once,TRBV5-6,TRBD1,CASIADRGYNEQFF,TGTGCCAGCATCGCGGACAGGGGGTACAATGAGCAGTTCTTC
TRBJ1-1,.,TRBV6-5,.,CASSYSRYTEAFF,TGTGCCAGCAGTTACTCCCGTTATACTGAAGCTTTCTTT
TRBJ1-1,.,TRBV27,.,CATGLRDTEAFF,TGTGCCACCGGGTTACGAGACACTGAAGCTTTCTTT
TRBJ2-1,.,TRBV9,.,CASSVISGTPGGNEQFF,TGTGCCAGCAGCGTGATCTCCGGGACTCCCGGGGGCAATGAGCAGTTCTTC
TRBJ2-7,.,TRBV19,TRBD1,CASSFGQGGSYEQYF,TGTGCCAGTAGTTTCGGACAGGGCGGTTCGTACGAGCAGTACTTC
TRBJ2-7,.,TRBV9,.,CASSPRWSGYEQYF,TGTGCCAGCAGCCCCCGGTGGTCCGGCTACGAGCAGTACTTC